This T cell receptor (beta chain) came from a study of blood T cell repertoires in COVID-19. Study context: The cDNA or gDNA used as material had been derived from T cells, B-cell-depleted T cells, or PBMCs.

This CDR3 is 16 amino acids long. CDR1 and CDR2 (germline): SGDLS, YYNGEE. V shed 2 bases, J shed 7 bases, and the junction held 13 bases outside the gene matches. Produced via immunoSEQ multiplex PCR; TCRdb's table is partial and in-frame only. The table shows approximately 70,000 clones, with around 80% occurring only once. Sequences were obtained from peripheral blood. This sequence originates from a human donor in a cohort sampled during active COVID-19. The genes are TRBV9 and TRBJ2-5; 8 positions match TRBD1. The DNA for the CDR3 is TGTGCCAGCAGCGTTGGACAGGGAAATATAGTTGGGACCCAGTACTTC. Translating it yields CASSVGQGNIVGTQYF.